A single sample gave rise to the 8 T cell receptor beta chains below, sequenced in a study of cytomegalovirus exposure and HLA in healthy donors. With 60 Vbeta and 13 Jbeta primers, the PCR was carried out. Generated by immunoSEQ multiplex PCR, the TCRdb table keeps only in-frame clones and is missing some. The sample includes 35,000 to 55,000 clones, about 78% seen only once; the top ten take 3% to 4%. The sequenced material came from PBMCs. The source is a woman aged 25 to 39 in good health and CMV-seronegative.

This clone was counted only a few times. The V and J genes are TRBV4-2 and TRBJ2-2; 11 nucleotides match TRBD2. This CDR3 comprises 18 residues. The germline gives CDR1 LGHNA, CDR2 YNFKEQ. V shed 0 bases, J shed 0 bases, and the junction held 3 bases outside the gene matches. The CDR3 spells CASSQDPSGGTNTGELFF. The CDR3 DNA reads TGTGCCAGCAGCCAAGACCCTAGCGGGGGGACGAACACCGGGGAGCTGTTTTTT.

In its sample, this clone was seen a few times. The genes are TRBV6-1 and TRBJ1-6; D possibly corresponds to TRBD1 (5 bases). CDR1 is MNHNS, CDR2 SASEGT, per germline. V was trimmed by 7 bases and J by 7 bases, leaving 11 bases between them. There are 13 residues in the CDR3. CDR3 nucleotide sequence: TGTGCCAGCACGGCAGGGAGGAATTCACCCCTCCACTTT. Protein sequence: CASTAGRNSPLHF.

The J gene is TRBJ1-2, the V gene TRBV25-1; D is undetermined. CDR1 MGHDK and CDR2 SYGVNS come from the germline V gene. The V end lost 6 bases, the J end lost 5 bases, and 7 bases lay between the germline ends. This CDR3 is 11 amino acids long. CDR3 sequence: CASRARYGYTF. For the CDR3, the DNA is TGTGCCAGCAGGGCAAGATATGGCTACACCTTC.

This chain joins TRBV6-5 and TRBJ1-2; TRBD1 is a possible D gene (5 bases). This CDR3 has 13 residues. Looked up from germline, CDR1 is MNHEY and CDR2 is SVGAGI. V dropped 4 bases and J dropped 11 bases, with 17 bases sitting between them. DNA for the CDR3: TGTGCCAGCAGTTGGGACTGGCAAAGTGGGTACACCTTC. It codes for CASSWDWQSGYTF.

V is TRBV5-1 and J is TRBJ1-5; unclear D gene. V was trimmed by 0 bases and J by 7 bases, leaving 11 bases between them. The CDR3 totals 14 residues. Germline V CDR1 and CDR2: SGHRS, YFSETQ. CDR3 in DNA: TGCGCCAGCAGCTTGGGGCAGCCGGGACAGCCCCAGCATTTT. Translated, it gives CASSLGQPGQPQHF. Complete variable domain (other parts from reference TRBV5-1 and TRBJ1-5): KAGVTQTPRYLIKTRGQQVTLSCSPISGHRSVSWYQQTPGQGLQFLFEYFSETQRNKGNFPGRFSGRQFSNSRSEMNVSTLELGDSALYLCASSLGQPGQPQHFGDGTRLSIL.

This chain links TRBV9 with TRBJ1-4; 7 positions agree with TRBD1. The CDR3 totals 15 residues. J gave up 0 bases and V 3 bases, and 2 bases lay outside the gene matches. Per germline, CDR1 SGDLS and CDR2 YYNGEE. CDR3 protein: CASSETGTTNEKLFF. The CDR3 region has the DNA TGTGCCAGCAGCGAGACAGGGACAACTAATGAAAAACTGTTTTTT.

CDR3 coding DNA: TGCGCCAGCAGCTTGGGCGGGGCCACTCAAGAGACCCAGTACTTC. Protein: CASSLGGATQETQYF. This sequence joins TRBV5-1 and TRBJ2-5; possibly TRBD2 for D (6 bases). The V end was cut by 0 bases, the J end by 2 bases, with 11 bases between. This CDR3 is built from 15 residues. Germline assignment: CDR1 SGHRS and CDR2 YFSETQ.

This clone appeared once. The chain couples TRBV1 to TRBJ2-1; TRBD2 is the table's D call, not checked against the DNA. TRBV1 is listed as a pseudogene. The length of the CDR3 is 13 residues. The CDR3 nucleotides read TGCACCAGCAGCTCCGTAGCGGGCAATGAGCAGTTCTTC. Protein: CTSSSVAGNEQFF.